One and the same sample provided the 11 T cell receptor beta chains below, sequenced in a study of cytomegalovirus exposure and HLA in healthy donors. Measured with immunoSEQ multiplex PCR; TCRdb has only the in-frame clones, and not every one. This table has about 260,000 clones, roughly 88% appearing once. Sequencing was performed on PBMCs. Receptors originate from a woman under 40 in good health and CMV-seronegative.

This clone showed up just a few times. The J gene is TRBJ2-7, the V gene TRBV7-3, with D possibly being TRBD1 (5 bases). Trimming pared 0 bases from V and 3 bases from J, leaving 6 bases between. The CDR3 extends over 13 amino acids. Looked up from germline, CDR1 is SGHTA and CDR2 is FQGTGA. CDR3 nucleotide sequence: TGTGCCAGCAGCTTAACCCAGGGCTACGAGCAGTACTTC. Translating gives CASSLTQGYEQYF.

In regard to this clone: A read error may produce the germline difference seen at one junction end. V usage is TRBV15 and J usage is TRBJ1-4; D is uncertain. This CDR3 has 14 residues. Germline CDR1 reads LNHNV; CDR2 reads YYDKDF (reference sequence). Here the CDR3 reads CATSRDLVAPERLF. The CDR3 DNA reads TGTGCCACCAGCAGAGATCTTGTGGCGCCAGAGCGGCTTTTT.

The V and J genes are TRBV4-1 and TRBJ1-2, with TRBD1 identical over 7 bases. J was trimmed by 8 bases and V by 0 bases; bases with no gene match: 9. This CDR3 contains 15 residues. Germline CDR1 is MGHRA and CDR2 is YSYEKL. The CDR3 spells CASSQDPAGGSGYTF. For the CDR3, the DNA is TGCGCCAGCAGCCAAGACCCCGCAGGGGGAAGCGGCTACACCTTC.

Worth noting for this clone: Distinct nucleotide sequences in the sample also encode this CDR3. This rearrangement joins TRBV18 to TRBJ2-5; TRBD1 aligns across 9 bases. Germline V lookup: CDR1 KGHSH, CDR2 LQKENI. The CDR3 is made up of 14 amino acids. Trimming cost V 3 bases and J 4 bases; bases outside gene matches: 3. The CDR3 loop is CASSPGTGRETQYF. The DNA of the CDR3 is TGTGCCAGCTCACCCGGGACAGGGAGAGAGACCCAGTACTTC.

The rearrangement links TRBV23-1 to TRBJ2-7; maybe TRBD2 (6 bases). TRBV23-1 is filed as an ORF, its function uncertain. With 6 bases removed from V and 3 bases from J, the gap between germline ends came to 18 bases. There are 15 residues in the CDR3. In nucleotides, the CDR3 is TGCGCCAGCAGACCCGACGTCCCGGGGGTCTACGAGCAGTACTTC. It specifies CASRPDVPGVYEQYF.

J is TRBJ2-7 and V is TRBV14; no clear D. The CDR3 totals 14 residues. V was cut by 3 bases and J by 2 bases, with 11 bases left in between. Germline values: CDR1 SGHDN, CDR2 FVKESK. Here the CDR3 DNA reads TGTGCCAGCAGCCAGCGACCCGGGCCCTACGAGCAGTACTTC. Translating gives CASSQRPGPYEQYF.

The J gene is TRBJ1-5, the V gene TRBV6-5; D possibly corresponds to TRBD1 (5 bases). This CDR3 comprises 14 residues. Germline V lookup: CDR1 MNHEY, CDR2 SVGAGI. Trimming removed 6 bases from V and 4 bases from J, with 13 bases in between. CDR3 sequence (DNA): TGTGCCAGCAGAGCCCAGGGTGCGAATCAGCCCCAGCATTTT. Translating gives CASRAQGANQPQHF.

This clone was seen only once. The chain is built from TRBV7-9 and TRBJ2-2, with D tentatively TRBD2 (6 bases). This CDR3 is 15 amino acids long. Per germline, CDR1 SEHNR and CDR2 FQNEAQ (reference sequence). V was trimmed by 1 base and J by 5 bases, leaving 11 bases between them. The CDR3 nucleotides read TGTGCCAGCAGCTTAGGCGGGGCTGGTACCGGGGAGCTGTTTTTT. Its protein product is CASSLGGAGTGELFF.

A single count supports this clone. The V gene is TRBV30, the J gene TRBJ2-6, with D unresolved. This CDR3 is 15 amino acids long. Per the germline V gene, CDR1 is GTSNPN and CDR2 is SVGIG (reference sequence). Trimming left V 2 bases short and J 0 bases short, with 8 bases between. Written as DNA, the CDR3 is TGTGCCTGGAGTCCCCATAGCTCTGGGGCCAACGTCCTGACTTTC. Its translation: CAWSPHSSGANVLTF.

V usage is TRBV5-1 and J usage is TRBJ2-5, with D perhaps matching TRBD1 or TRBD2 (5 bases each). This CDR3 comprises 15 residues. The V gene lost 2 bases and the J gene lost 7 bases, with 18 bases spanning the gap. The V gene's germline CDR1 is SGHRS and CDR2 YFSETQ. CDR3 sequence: CASSFEGPVLGTQYF. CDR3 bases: TGCGCCAGCAGCTTTGAGGGACCGGTGTTAGGGACCCAGTACTTC.

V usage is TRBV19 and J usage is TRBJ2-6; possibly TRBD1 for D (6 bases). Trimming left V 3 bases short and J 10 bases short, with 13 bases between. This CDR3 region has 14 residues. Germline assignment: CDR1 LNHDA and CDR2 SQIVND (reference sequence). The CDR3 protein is CASSIQTGINVLTF. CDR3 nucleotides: TGTGCCAGTAGTATCCAGACAGGCATTAACGTCCTGACTTTC. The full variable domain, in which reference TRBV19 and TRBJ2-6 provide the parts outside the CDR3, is DGGITQSPKYLFRKEGQNVTLSCEQNLNHDAMYWYRQDPGQGLRLIYYSQIVNDFQKGDIAEGYSVSREKKESFPLTVTSAQKNPTAFYLCASSIQTGINVLTFGAGSRLTVL.